This record concerns one T cell receptor (beta chain) sequence. The record originates from a study of cytomegalovirus exposure and HLA in healthy donors. Study-level information: A prior analysis found 117 million unique TCR beta sequences from 150 million to 200 million T cells.

Nobody recorded the CMV serostatus of this donor. The PCR contained 60 Vbeta and 13 Jbeta primers. TCRdb's table, derived via immunoSEQ multiplex PCR, lists solely in-frame clones and lacks some. The table shows 160,000 or so clones, with about 72% occurring only once. The sequence was obtained from a human donor in good health. Material: PBMCs.

Written as DNA, the CDR3 is TGTGCCAGCAGCTTAGATCGGTATGCGGGGACGGGGGAGACCCAGTACTTC. This translates into CASSLDRYAGTGETQYF. V gene TRBV11-2 combines with J gene TRBJ2-5; possibly TRBD2 for D (6 bases). Trimming left V 0 bases short and J 5 bases short, with 19 bases between. Germline-derived CDR1 and CDR2 are SGHAT and FQNNGV. This CDR3 region has 17 residues.